These 27 T cell receptor beta chains came from one sample sequenced in a study of T cells in Graves' hyperthyroidism and ophthalmopathy. Regions amplified from RNA transcripts were the TCR beta CDR3 regions. TCR CDR3 regions were first amplified by RT-PCR with HTBI primers. TCRdb reanalysed the multiplex PCR reads using MiXCR and keeps one entry per CDR3 protein. Found here are 500,000 to 650,000 distinct CDR3 sequences, around 15% of them singletons; the top ten hold over 11%. Source material: blood. The source of these receptors is a woman in her 40s with Graves' hyperthyroidism.

This clonotype was counted a few times. The chain couples TRBV10-3 to TRBJ2-3; 11 bases agree with TRBD2. The V gene end was trimmed by 3 bases and the J gene end by 3 bases; junction bases not matched to a gene: 5. Germline V CDR1 and CDR2: ENHRY, SYGVKD. The CDR3 is 16 amino acids. The CDR3: CAISDSLAGETDTQYF. The CDR3, as DNA: TGTGCCATCAGTGATTCACTAGCGGGAGAGACAGATACGCAGTATTTT.

J is TRBJ2-1 and V is TRBV5-5; TRBD1 matches at 10 bases. Trimming removed 4 bases from V and 5 bases from J; junction bases left unmatched: 9. Germline CDR1 and CDR2: SGHKS and YYEKEE (reference sequence). CDR3 length equals 16 residues. CDR3 DNA: TGTGCCAGCAGCCGTCCGGGGACAGGGGAGAACAATGAGCAGTTCTTC. Its protein is CASSRPGTGENNEQFF.

The chain has TRBV29-1 and TRBJ2-7; no firm D call. Germline lookup yields CDR1 SQVTM and CDR2 ANQGSEA. V was clipped by 1 base and J by 3 bases, with 7 bases between them. CDR3 length: 12 amino acids. The DNA for the CDR3 is TGCAGCGTTGAAGGACGGTTCTACGAGCAGTACTTC. It specifies CSVEGRFYEQYF.

Many counts were recorded for this clonotype. This chain connects TRBV6-1 to TRBJ1-1; unclear D gene. V dropped 5 bases and J dropped 0 bases, with 10 bases sitting between them. The germline gives CDR1 MNHNS, CDR2 SASEGT. The length of the CDR3 is 14 residues. The CDR3 reads CASSFTDMNTEAFF. Here the CDR3 DNA reads TGTGCCAGCAGTTTTACAGACATGAACACTGAAGCTTTCTTT.

This chain links TRBV30 with TRBJ1-3; D ambiguous. There are 16 residues in the CDR3. Germline V CDR1 and CDR2: GTSNPN, SVGIG (reference sequence). Trimming stripped 0 bases from V and 0 bases from J, with 12 bases between. CDR3 sequence (DNA): TGTGCCTGGAGTGTACTACGGATGCGCTCTGGAAACACCATATATTTT. This gives the protein CAWSVLRMRSGNTIYF.

This clonotype turned up a few times. A much larger clone lies a single base off, so this may be a read error. The chain couples TRBV11-2 to TRBJ2-1; TRBD2 aligns across 7 bases. The DNA end is more similar to TRBJ2-7, so the J call may be wrong. The CDR3 runs 16 residues. Germline V gene data show CDR1 as SGHAT and CDR2 as FQNNGV. This CDR3 is CASSLSRLAGGNEQYF. In DNA form, the CDR3 reads TGTGCCAGCAGCTTAAGTCGATTAGCGGGTGGCAATGAGCAGTACTTC.

This clonotype has at least ten counts. CDR3: CASSLYPELATYEQYF. CDR3 DNA sequence: TGTGCCAGCAGTTTATATCCGGAGCTTGCTACCTACGAGCAGTACTTC. V usage is TRBV28 and J usage is TRBJ2-7; D not certain. Germline assignment: CDR1 MDHEN and CDR2 SYDVKM. The ends were cut back, 1 base at V and 2 bases at J, with 15 bases in the middle. The CDR3 is 16 residues long.

The CDR3 DNA sequence: TGTGCCAGCAGCCCCATTGGGTATACGCAGTATTTT. It is translated as CASSPIGYTQYF. The V gene is TRBV11-2, the J gene TRBJ2-3, with D hard to call. V lost 5 bases, J lost 7 bases, and 10 bases lay in between. Germline V lookup: CDR1 SGHAT, CDR2 FQNNGV. CDR3 length equals 12 residues.

This clonotype was counted between two and nine times. The V and J genes are TRBV9 and TRBJ1-1, with D tentatively TRBD1 (5 bases). This CDR3 has 15 amino acids. Germline assignment: CDR1 SGDLS and CDR2 YYNGEE. V lost 4 bases and J lost 0, with 13 bases in between. CDR3 bases: TGTGCCAGCAGCTTCAGCGGGGGATTGAACACTGAAGCTTTCTTT. Residues: CASSFSGGLNTEAFF.

The V call is TRBV5-1, the J call TRBJ2-7; tentatively, D is TRBD2 (6 bases). Germline CDR1 SGHRS, CDR2 YFSETQ. CDR3 length: 13 amino acids. V lost 4 bases and J lost 5, with 13 bases in between. The CDR3 loop reads CASSEEGPHEQYF. In DNA form, the CDR3 reads TGCGCCAGCAGCGAGGAGGGCCCCCACGAGCAGTACTTC.

In its sample, this clonotype was seen a few times. The V gene is TRBV6-5, the J gene TRBJ2-5; D is ambiguous. With 0 bases removed from V and 2 bases from J, the gap between germline ends came to 16 bases. This CDR3 region has 17 residues. In germline, CDR1 is MNHEY, CDR2 SVGAGI. CDR3 bases: TGTGCCAGCAGTTACTCGCTTCTGGGGTTGGGGCAAGAGACCCAGTACTTC. It encodes CASSYSLLGLGQETQYF.

This clonotype was counted at least ten times. This chain joins TRBV27 and TRBJ2-2, with 13 positions matching TRBD2. Germline CDR1 and CDR2: MNHEY and SMNVEV (reference sequence). The CDR3 loop spans 19 amino acids. With 5 bases clipped from V and 2 bases from J, the junction kept 11 bases outside the gene matches. The CDR3 is CASSRTGTSGIGNTGELFF. The CDR3 nucleotides read TGTGCCAGCAGTCGAACCGGGACTAGCGGGATCGGAAACACCGGGGAGCTGTTTTTT.

The chain is built from TRBV7-2 and TRBJ2-2; 11 bases agree with TRBD2. J lost 6 bases, V lost 5 bases, and 14 bases had no gene match. The germline V gene encodes CDR1 SGHTA and CDR2 FQGNSA. This CDR3 contains 18 residues. CDR3 amino acids: CASSPRLAGRGTAGELFF. The CDR3 region has the DNA TGTGCCAGCAGCCCCCGACTAGCGGGAAGGGGAACCGCCGGGGAGCTGTTTTTT.

The table lists this clonotype with many counts. V gene TRBV28 combines with J gene TRBJ2-3; TRBD2 aligns across 10 bases. The CDR3 loop spans 16 amino acids. Per the germline V gene, CDR1 is MDHEN and CDR2 is SYDVKM. V lost 6 bases to trimming and J lost 2 bases; unmatched junction nucleotides: 8. CDR3 residues: CASSRGGLADTDTQYF. The CDR3 DNA sequence: TGTGCCAGCAGCCGAGGTGGACTAGCGGACACAGATACGCAGTATTTT.

At least ten counts were recorded for this clonotype. In nucleotides, the CDR3 is TGTGCCAGCTCACCACCATCACTAGCGGGAGCAGATACGCAGTATTTT. Its translation is CASSPPSLAGADTQYF. The chain is built from TRBV18 and TRBJ2-3; 11 nucleotides match TRBD2. Germline V lookup: CDR1 KGHSH, CDR2 LQKENI. The CDR3 consists of 16 residues. V was pared by 0 bases and J by 4 bases, with 3 bases of the junction left unmatched.

The chain recombines TRBV2 with TRBJ2-1; 11 bases agree with TRBD1. This CDR3 spans 14 amino acids. The germline CDR1 and CDR2 sequences are SNHLY and FYNNEI. After removal of 8 bases from V and 9 bases from J, the junction contained 9 bases not matched to a gene. This CDR3 reads CASFTGTGGSEQFF. The CDR3 bases are TGTGCCAGCTTTACCGGGACAGGGGGAAGTGAGCAGTTCTTC.

This clonotype was detected ten times or more. CDR3 loop: CASSLGQTNEQFF. CDR3 coding DNA: TGTGCCAGCAGCTTAGGGCAGACCAATGAGCAGTTCTTC. This sequence joins TRBV7-9 and TRBJ2-1; D is unclear. CDR1 is SEHNR and CDR2 is FQNEAQ in the germline V gene (reference sequence). V was trimmed by 1 base and J by 6 bases, leaving 7 bases between them. The CDR3 contains 13 residues. Supplemented by reference TRBV7-9 and TRBJ2-1, the full variable domain reads DTGVSQNPRHKITKRGQNVTFRCDPISEHNRLYWYRQTLGQGPEFLTYFQNEAQLEKSRLLSDRFSAERPKGSFSTLEIQRTEQGDSAMYLCASSLGQTNEQFFGPGTRLTVL.

This clonotype was recorded at least ten times. The chain couples TRBV12-3 or TRBV12-4 to TRBJ2-2; D unclear. Trimming stripped 7 bases from V and 5 bases from J, with 14 bases between. There are 14 residues in the CDR3. CDR3 coding DNA: TGTGCCAGCACTTCATTCGCTGGGACCGGGGAGCTGTTTTTT. It translates to CASTSFAGTGELFF.

In this sample, this clonotype turned up many times. The V and J genes are TRBV20-1 and TRBJ2-1; 14 bases line up with TRBD2. The V and J ends lost 0 bases and 6 bases, in that order; junction bases with no gene match: 7. Germline V gene lookup returns CDR1 DFQATT and CDR2 SNEGSKA (reference sequence). The CDR3 totals 17 residues. The CDR3: CSARDPGTSGSGNEQFF. The CDR3 bases are TGCAGTGCTAGAGATCCCGGGACTAGCGGGAGTGGCAATGAGCAGTTCTTC.

This clonotype occurred many times. The chain joins TRBV6-1 to TRBJ2-5, with 15 positions matching TRBD2. The V and J ends lost 8 bases and 5 bases, in that order; junction bases with no gene match: 6. Germline-derived CDR1 and CDR2 are MNHNS and SASEGT. This CDR3 has 15 amino acids. This CDR3 reads CASAGLAGGVETQYF. The CDR3 DNA is TGTGCCAGCGCTGGACTAGCGGGAGGGGTGGAGACCCAGTACTTC.

This clonotype was recorded at least ten times. The rearrangement uses TRBV20-1 and TRBJ2-5, with a tentative D call TRBD2 (6 bases). This CDR3 comprises 16 residues. The germline V gene encodes CDR1 DFQATT and CDR2 SNEGSKA (reference sequence). V lost 4 bases, J lost 7 bases, and 25 bases lay in between. The CDR3 is CSATSGTLRGGGTQYF. The CDR3, as DNA: TGCAGTGCTACCTCCGGGACTCTGCGTGGGGGAGGGACCCAGTACTTC.

V usage is TRBV3-1 and J usage is TRBJ2-1; 11 positions agree with TRBD1. J gave up 9 bases and V 4 bases, and 8 bases lay outside the gene matches. Germline loops: CDR1 LGHDT, CDR2 YNNKEL (reference sequence). There are 15 residues in the CDR3. The CDR3 DNA reads as TGTGCCAGCAGCCGGGGGACAGGGGGGGTCAGTGAGCAGTTCTTC. This codes for CASSRGTGGVSEQFF.

This clonotype was counted at least ten times. The gene calls are TRBV3-1 and TRBJ2-7, with a weak D call TRBD2 (6 bases). The V end lost 1 base, the J end lost 2 bases, and 6 bases lay between the germline ends. The CDR3 totals 13 residues. CDR1 is LGHDT and CDR2 is YNNKEL in the germline V gene (reference sequence). Here the CDR3 DNA reads TGTGCCAGCAGCCAAGTAGCGGCCTACGAGCAGTACTTC. This codes for CASSQVAAYEQYF.

This clonotype was counted at least ten times. The V gene is TRBV5-8, the J gene TRBJ1-1; D may be TRBD1 (6 bases). This CDR3 has 16 residues. The germline V and J ends were trimmed by 4 bases and 4 bases, with 20 bases remaining between them. Germline values: CDR1 SGHTS, CDR2 YDEGEE. The CDR3, as DNA: TGTGCCAGCAGCCTTGCTCCAAATACGACAGGCACTGAAGCTTTCTTT. Its translation: CASSLAPNTTGTEAFF. Combining the CDR3 with reference TRBV5-8 and TRBJ1-1 gives the whole variable domain EAGVTQSPTHLIKTRGQQATLRCSPISGHTSVYWYQQALGLGLQFLLWYDEGEERNRGNFPPRFSGRQFPNYSSELNVNALELEDSALYLCASSLAPNTTGTEAFFGQGTRLTVV.

This clonotype was detected ten times or more. The chain uses TRBV20-1 and TRBJ1-1; TRBD1 matches 12 bases. J was trimmed by 4 bases and V by 5 bases; bases with no gene match: 11. The CDR3 has 16 amino acids. Germline assignment: CDR1 DFQATT and CDR2 SNEGSKA (reference sequence). For the CDR3, the DNA is TGCAGTGCTCTCTCAGCCGGGACAGGGGGCTTCACTGAAGCTTTCTTT. Protein product: CSALSAGTGGFTEAFF.

There are a few counts of this clonotype. J is TRBJ2-1 and V is TRBV20-1, with D perhaps TRBD1 or TRBD2 (5 bases each). Trimming removed 6 bases from V and 6 bases from J, with 12 bases in between. Germline V gene data show CDR1 as DFQATT and CDR2 as SNEGSKA (reference sequence). This CDR3 is built from 12 residues. CDR3 bases: TGCAGTGCCGGGACCCCGGGCAATGAGCAGTTCTTC. This codes for CSAGTPGNEQFF.

This clonotype was seen repeatedly, ten times or more. This sequence joins TRBV3-1 and TRBJ1-1; 9 bases align to TRBD1. The V gene's germline CDR1 is LGHDT and CDR2 YNNKEL (reference sequence). The CDR3 length is 16 residues. Germline trimming cut 1 base from V and 6 bases from J; bases unmatched to any gene: 9. The CDR3 DNA is TGTGCCAGCAGCCAAGGGGTAGGGACAGGGATGGCTGAAGCTTTCTTT. It yields the protein CASSQGVGTGMAEAFF.